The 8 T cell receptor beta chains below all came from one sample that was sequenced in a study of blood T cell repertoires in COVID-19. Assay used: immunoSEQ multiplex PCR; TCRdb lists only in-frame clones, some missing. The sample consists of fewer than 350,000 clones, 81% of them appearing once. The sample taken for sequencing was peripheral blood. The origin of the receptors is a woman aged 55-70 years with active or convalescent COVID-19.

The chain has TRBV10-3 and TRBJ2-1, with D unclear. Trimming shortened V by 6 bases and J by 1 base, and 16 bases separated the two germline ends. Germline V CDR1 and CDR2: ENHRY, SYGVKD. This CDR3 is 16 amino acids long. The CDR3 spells CAIRASGRVSYNEQFF. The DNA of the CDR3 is TGTGCCATCAGGGCCTCAGGTAGAGTGTCCTACAATGAGCAGTTCTTC.

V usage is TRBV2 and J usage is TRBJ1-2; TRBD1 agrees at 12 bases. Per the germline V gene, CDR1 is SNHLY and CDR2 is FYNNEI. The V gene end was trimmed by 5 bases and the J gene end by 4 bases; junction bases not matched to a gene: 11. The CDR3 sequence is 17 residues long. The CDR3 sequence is CASSPTGTGGAGYGYTF. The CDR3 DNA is TGTGCCAGCAGTCCCACCGGGACAGGGGGCGCGGGCTATGGCTACACCTTC.

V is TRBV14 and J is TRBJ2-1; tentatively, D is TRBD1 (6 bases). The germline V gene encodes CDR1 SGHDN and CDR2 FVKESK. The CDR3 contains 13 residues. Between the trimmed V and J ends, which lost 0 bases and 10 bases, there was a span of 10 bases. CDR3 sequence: CASSQDLRGEQFF. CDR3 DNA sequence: TGTGCCAGCAGCCAAGATCTCAGGGGCGAGCAGTTCTTC.

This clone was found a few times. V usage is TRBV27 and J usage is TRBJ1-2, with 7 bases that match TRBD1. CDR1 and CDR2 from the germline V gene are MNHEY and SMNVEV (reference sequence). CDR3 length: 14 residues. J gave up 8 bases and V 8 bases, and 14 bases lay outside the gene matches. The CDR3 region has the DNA TGTGCCAGCGCCAGACCCGGGACAGTCGACGGCTACACCTTC. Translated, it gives CASARPGTVDGYTF.

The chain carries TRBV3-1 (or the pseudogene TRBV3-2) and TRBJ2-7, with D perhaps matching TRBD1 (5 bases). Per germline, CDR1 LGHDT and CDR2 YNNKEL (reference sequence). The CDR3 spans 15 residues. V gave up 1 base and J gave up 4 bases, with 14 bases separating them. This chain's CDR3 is CASSQALRAPYEQYF. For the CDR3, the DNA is TGTGCCAGCAGCCAAGCCCTCAGGGCCCCGTACGAGCAGTACTTC.

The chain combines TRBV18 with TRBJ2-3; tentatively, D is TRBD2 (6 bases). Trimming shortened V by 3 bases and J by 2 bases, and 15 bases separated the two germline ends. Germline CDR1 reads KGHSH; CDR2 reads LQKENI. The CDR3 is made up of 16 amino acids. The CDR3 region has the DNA TGTGCCAGCTCACCCAGCCGCGGGACCCCCACAGATACGCAGTATTTT. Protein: CASSPSRGTPTDTQYF.

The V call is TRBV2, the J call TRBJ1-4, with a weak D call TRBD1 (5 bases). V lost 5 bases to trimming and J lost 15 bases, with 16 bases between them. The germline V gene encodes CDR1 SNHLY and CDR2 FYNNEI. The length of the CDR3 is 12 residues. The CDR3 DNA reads TGTGCCAGCAGTAAGGACACTATGAGGTTGTTTTTT. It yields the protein CASSKDTMRLFF.

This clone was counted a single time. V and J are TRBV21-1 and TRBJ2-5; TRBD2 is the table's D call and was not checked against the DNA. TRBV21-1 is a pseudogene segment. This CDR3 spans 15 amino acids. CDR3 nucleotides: TGTGCCAGCAGCAAAGATCTAGCGGGCGGAGAGACCCAGTACTTC. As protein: CASSKDLAGGETQYF.